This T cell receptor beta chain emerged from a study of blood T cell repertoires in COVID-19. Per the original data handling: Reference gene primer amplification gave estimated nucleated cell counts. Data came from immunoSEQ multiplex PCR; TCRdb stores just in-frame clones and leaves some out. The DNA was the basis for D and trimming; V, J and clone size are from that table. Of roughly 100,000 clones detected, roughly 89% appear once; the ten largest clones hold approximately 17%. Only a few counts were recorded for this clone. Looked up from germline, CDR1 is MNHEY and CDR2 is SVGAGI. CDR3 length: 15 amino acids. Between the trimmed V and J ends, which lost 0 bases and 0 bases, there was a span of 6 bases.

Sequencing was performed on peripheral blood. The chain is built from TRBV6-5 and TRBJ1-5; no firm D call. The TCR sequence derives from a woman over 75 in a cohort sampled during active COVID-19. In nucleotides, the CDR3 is TGTGCCAGCAGTTACTCCCAGTATAGCAATCAGCCCCAGCATTTT. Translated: CASSYSQYSNQPQHF.